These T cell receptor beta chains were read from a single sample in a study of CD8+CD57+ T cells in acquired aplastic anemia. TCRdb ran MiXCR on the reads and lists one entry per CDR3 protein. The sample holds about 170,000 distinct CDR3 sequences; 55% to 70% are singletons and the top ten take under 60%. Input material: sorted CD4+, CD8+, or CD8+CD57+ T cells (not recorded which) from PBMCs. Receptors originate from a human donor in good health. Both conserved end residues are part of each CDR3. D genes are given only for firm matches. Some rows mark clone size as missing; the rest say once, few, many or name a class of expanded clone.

CDR3aa: CSAVGPYDTGELLF
CDR3nt: TGCAGTGCTGTGGGCCCATACGACACCGGGGAGCTGCTTTTT
v_gene: TRBV20-1
j_gene: TRBJ2-2
abundance: .
d_gene: .

CDR3aa: CASSLYSYEQYF
CDR3nt: TGCGCCAGCAGCCTCTACAGCTACGAGCAGTACTTC
v_gene: TRBV5-1
j_gene: TRBJ2-7
abundance: once
d_gene: .

CDR3aa: CASSLGESYEQYF
CDR3nt: TGTGCCAGCAGCCTAGGGGAATCCTACGAGCAGTACTTC
v_gene: TRBV5-4
j_gene: TRBJ2-7
abundance: .
d_gene: .

CDR3aa: CASIVGDPPYEQYF
CDR3nt: TGCGCCAGCATCGTTGGGGACCCGCCCTACGAGCAGTACTTC
v_gene: TRBV10-2
j_gene: TRBJ2-7
abundance: .
d_gene: .

CDR3aa: CASSFYTSTDTQYF
CDR3nt: TGTGCCAGCAGTTTCTATACTAGCACAGATACGCAGTATTTT
v_gene: TRBV12-3/TRBV12-4
j_gene: TRBJ2-3
abundance: .
d_gene: .

CDR3aa: CASSNLRGTSGYNEQFF
CDR3nt: TGTGCCAGTAGCAATTTAAGGGGGACTAGCGGTTACAATGAGCAGTTCTTC
v_gene: TRBV19
j_gene: TRBJ2-1
abundance: .
d_gene: TRBD2

CDR3aa: CASSPHSTEFYEQYF
CDR3nt: TGTGCCAGCAGCCCCCATTCTACAGAATTCTACGAGCAGTACTTC
v_gene: TRBV9
j_gene: TRBJ2-7
abundance: .
d_gene: .

CDR3aa: CASSIVVWEAFF
CDR3nt: TGTGCCAGTAGTATAGTGGTATGGGAAGCTTTCTTT
v_gene: TRBV19
j_gene: TRBJ1-1
abundance: .
d_gene: .

CDR3aa: CASTRPGQGTGELFF
CDR3nt: TGTGCCAGCACCCGACCGGGACAGGGCACCGGGGAGCTGTTTTTT
v_gene: TRBV12-3/TRBV12-4
j_gene: TRBJ2-2
abundance: .
d_gene: TRBD1

CDR3aa: CASSAGLAGGSGANVLTF
CDR3nt: TGTGCCAGCAGCGCGGGGCTAGCGGGGGGCTCTGGGGCCAACGTCCTGACTTTC
v_gene: TRBV7-8
j_gene: TRBJ2-6
abundance: .
d_gene: TRBD2

CDR3aa: CAISDGDTTGELFF
CDR3nt: TGTGCCATCAGTGATGGAGATACCACCGGGGAGCTGTTTTTT
v_gene: TRBV10-3
j_gene: TRBJ2-2
abundance: .
d_gene: .

CDR3aa: CASSLDVVQGRDYGYTF
CDR3nt: TGTGCCAGCAGCTTGGATGTCGTTCAGGGAAGAGACTATGGCTACACCTTC
v_gene: TRBV5-6
j_gene: TRBJ1-2
abundance: .
d_gene: .

CDR3aa: CASSLVSAGAFTDTQYF
CDR3nt: TGTGCCAGCAGCTTGGTATCGGCGGGGGCCTTCACAGATACGCAGTATTTT
v_gene: TRBV5-8
j_gene: TRBJ2-3
abundance: .
d_gene: .

CDR3aa: CASRRSGSSETQYF
CDR3nt: TGTGCCAGCCGGCGTAGCGGGAGTAGTGAGACCCAGTACTTC
v_gene: TRBV2
j_gene: TRBJ2-5
abundance: .
d_gene: TRBD2

CDR3aa: CSARPQGEMMRGYTF
CDR3nt: TGCAGTGCTAGGCCACAGGGGGAGATGATGCGAGGCTACACCTTC
v_gene: TRBV20-1
j_gene: TRBJ1-2
abundance: .
d_gene: TRBD1

CDR3aa: CATSRDGTEYNEQFF
CDR3nt: TGTGCCACCAGCAGAGATGGGACAGAGTACAATGAGCAGTTCTTC
v_gene: TRBV15
j_gene: TRBJ2-1
abundance: .
d_gene: TRBD1

CDR3aa: CASSLGLAGGGEQFF
CDR3nt: TGTGCCAGCAGCTTAGGTCTAGCGGGAGGGGGGGAGCAGTTCTTC
v_gene: TRBV7-8
j_gene: TRBJ2-1
abundance: many
d_gene: TRBD2

CDR3aa: CATSEGRYEQYF
CDR3nt: TGTGCCACCAGTGAGGGCAGGTACGAGCAGTACTTC
v_gene: TRBV24-1
j_gene: TRBJ2-7
abundance: few
d_gene: .

CDR3aa: CAWSVGRAYEQYF
CDR3nt: TGTGCCTGGAGTGTCGGCCGAGCCTACGAGCAGTACTTC
v_gene: TRBV30
j_gene: TRBJ2-7
abundance: many
d_gene: .

CDR3aa: CASSLASLAGNNEQFF
CDR3nt: TGTGCCAGCAGCTTAGCAAGTCTGGCGGGGAACAATGAGCAGTTCTTC
v_gene: TRBV5-1
j_gene: TRBJ2-1
abundance: once
d_gene: .

CDR3aa: CASSLTGGNEQYF
CDR3nt: TGTGCCAGCAGCTTAACTGGGGGGAACGAGCAGTACTTC
v_gene: TRBV7-3
j_gene: TRBJ2-7
abundance: .
d_gene: .

CDR3aa: CATSRDPGQGDFGNQPQHF
CDR3nt: TGTGCCACCAGCAGAGATCCGGGACAGGGGGATTTTGGCAATCAGCCCCAGCATTTT
v_gene: TRBV15
j_gene: TRBJ1-5
abundance: .
d_gene: TRBD1

CDR3aa: CASSEAGTGYNSPLHF
CDR3nt: TGTGCCAGCAGTGAAGCCGGGACAGGGTATAATTCACCCCTCCACTTT
v_gene: TRBV25-1
j_gene: TRBJ1-6
abundance: .
d_gene: TRBD1

CDR3aa: CASSLVVGGGNEQFF
CDR3nt: TGCGCCAGCAGCTTGGTCGTTGGGGGCGGAAATGAGCAGTTCTTC
v_gene: TRBV5-1
j_gene: TRBJ2-1
abundance: .
d_gene: .

CDR3aa: CARRAHSNEQFF
CDR3nt: TGTGCCCGCAGAGCACATAGTAATGAGCAGTTCTTC
v_gene: TRBV7-9
j_gene: TRBJ2-1
abundance: .
d_gene: .

CDR3aa: CASSYLTSTGETQYF
CDR3nt: TGTGCCAGCAGCTACCTGACTAGCACGGGGGAGACCCAGTACTTC
v_gene: TRBV13
j_gene: TRBJ2-5
abundance: many
d_gene: TRBD2

CDR3aa: CASSSTSVSTDTQYF
CDR3nt: TGTGCCAGCAGCTCGACTAGCGTAAGCACAGATACGCAGTATTTT
v_gene: TRBV7-9
j_gene: TRBJ2-3
abundance: .
d_gene: TRBD2

CDR3aa: CSAWRGSSTEAFF
CDR3nt: TGCAGCGCCTGGAGGGGATCGAGCACTGAAGCTTTCTTT
v_gene: TRBV29-1
j_gene: TRBJ1-1
abundance: .
d_gene: .

CDR3aa: CASSIRRGDEQYF
CDR3nt: TGTGCCAGCAGTATCCGTCGGGGCGACGAGCAGTACTTC
v_gene: TRBV12-3/TRBV12-4
j_gene: TRBJ2-7
abundance: .
d_gene: .

CDR3aa: CASSVLTHQPQHF
CDR3nt: TGTGCCAGCAGCGTCCTGACCCATCAGCCCCAGCATTTT
v_gene: TRBV2
j_gene: TRBJ1-5
abundance: .
d_gene: .

CDR3aa: CSARTSGSSDEQFF
CDR3nt: TGCAGTGCCAGGACTAGCGGGAGCTCAGATGAGCAGTTCTTC
v_gene: TRBV20-1
j_gene: TRBJ2-1
abundance: .
d_gene: TRBD2

CDR3aa: CATSRAGSSGYNEQFF
CDR3nt: TGTGCCACCAGCAGAGCCGGGAGTAGCGGCTACAATGAGCAGTTCTTC
v_gene: TRBV15
j_gene: TRBJ2-1
abundance: .
d_gene: .

CDR3aa: CSARRRGGETQYF
CDR3nt: TGCAGTGCTAGACGAAGGGGGGGAGAGACCCAGTACTTC
v_gene: TRBV20-1
j_gene: TRBJ2-5
abundance: few
d_gene: .

CDR3aa: CASSFTSEGALGTQYF
CDR3nt: TGTGCCAGCAGCTTCACGTCGGAGGGGGCGTTGGGGACCCAGTACTTC
v_gene: TRBV7-9
j_gene: TRBJ2-5
abundance: .
d_gene: .

CDR3aa: CAIQAAGLNTGELFF
CDR3nt: TGTGCCATACAAGCGGCGGGACTAAACACCGGGGAGCTGTTTTTT
v_gene: TRBV10-3
j_gene: TRBJ2-2
abundance: few
d_gene: TRBD2

CDR3aa: CASSYAGTGYEKLFF
CDR3nt: TGTGCCAGCAGTTACGCCGGGACAGGTTATGAAAAACTGTTTTTT
v_gene: TRBV6-5
j_gene: TRBJ1-4
abundance: .
d_gene: TRBD1

CDR3aa: CASSSYLQETQYF
CDR3nt: TGTGCCAGCAGCTCGTATTTACAAGAGACCCAGTACTTC
v_gene: TRBV7-2
j_gene: TRBJ2-5
abundance: once
d_gene: .

CDR3aa: CASSLLLGQDRNTIYF
CDR3nt: TGTGCCAGCAGCTTATTACTGGGACAGGACAGAAACACCATATATTTT
v_gene: TRBV7-9
j_gene: TRBJ1-3
abundance: few
d_gene: TRBD1

CDR3aa: CASGVEERGVSSTDAQYF
CDR3nt: TGCGCCAGCGGGGTAGAGGAGCGGGGGGTGAGCAGCACAGATGCGCAGTATTTT
v_gene: TRBV10-2
j_gene: TRBJ2-3
abundance: .
d_gene: TRBD2

CDR3aa: CSARDLGLAGVYNEQFF
CDR3nt: TGCAGTGCTAGAGATCTCGGGCTAGCGGGAGTTTACAATGAGCAGTTCTTC
v_gene: TRBV20-1
j_gene: TRBJ2-1
abundance: many
d_gene: TRBD2

CDR3aa: CASSLTSGGYEQYF
CDR3nt: TGTGCCAGCAGCTTAACTAGCGGGGGCTACGAGCAGTACTTC
v_gene: TRBV9
j_gene: TRBJ2-7
abundance: few
d_gene: TRBD2

CDR3aa: CSVEDPGGSPYEQYF
CDR3nt: TGCAGCGTTGAAGATCCGGGGGGAAGCCCCTACGAGCAGTACTTC
v_gene: TRBV29-1
j_gene: TRBJ2-7
abundance: .
d_gene: TRBD2

CDR3aa: CASSLKGQSEQFF
CDR3nt: TGCGCCAGCAGCTTGAAGGGACAGAGTGAGCAGTTCTTC
v_gene: TRBV5-1
j_gene: TRBJ2-1
abundance: .
d_gene: TRBD1

CDR3aa: CASSVGTREETQYF
CDR3nt: TGTGCCAGCAGCGTAGGGACACGGGAAGAGACCCAGTACTTC
v_gene: TRBV9
j_gene: TRBJ2-5
abundance: .
d_gene: .

CDR3aa: CSASEAGNTGELFF
CDR3nt: TGCAGTGCTAGCGAAGCGGGGAACACCGGGGAGCTGTTTTTT
v_gene: TRBV20-1
j_gene: TRBJ2-2
abundance: .
d_gene: .

CDR3aa: CASSMTGYSADTQYF
CDR3nt: TGTGCCAGCAGCATGACAGGGTATAGCGCAGATACGCAGTATTTT
v_gene: TRBV9
j_gene: TRBJ2-3
abundance: once
d_gene: TRBD1

CDR3aa: CASSMSQYNEQFF
CDR3nt: TGTGCCAGTAGTATGTCGCAGTACAATGAGCAGTTCTTC
v_gene: TRBV19
j_gene: TRBJ2-1
abundance: .
d_gene: .

CDR3aa: CASSTTSGRNHPYEQYF
CDR3nt: TGTGCCAGCAGTACGACTAGCGGGAGAAACCACCCCTACGAGCAGTACTTC
v_gene: TRBV25-1
j_gene: TRBJ2-7
abundance: .
d_gene: TRBD2

CDR3aa: CASIGNSKVGYTF
CDR3nt: TGTGCCAGTATAGGTAATAGCAAGGTTGGCTACACCTTC
v_gene: TRBV2
j_gene: TRBJ1-2
abundance: .
d_gene: .

CDR3aa: CASSSSPGPSAPETQYF
CDR3nt: TGTGCCAGCAGCTCTAGCCCCGGACCTAGCGCTCCGGAGACCCAGTACTTC
v_gene: TRBV7-8
j_gene: TRBJ2-5
abundance: .
d_gene: .

CDR3aa: CASRGIYRNTEAFF
CDR3nt: TGTGCCAGCAGAGGGATATACAGGAACACTGAAGCTTTCTTT
v_gene: TRBV11-2
j_gene: TRBJ1-1
abundance: .
d_gene: .

CDR3aa: CASSPFGSSSYNEQFF
CDR3nt: TGTGCCAGCAGCCCCTTCGGCAGTAGCTCCTACAATGAGCAGTTCTTC
v_gene: TRBV7-9
j_gene: TRBJ2-1
abundance: once
d_gene: .